The 14 T cell receptor beta chains presented below share a single source sample, sequenced in a study of blood T cell repertoires in COVID-19. Clones were sequenced by immunoSEQ multiplex PCR, and TCRdb holds only the in-frame ones, with some missing. The sample carries about 220,000 clones, roughly four fifths recorded once. Input material: peripheral blood. Every receptor here comes from a woman between 55 and 75 years old with acute or convalescent COVID-19.

In its sample, this clone was seen a few times. J is TRBJ2-7 and V is TRBV7-9; maybe TRBD2 (6 bases). The ends were cut back, 6 bases at V and 9 bases at J, with 18 bases in the middle. Germline loops: CDR1 SEHNR, CDR2 FQNEAQ (reference sequence). The CDR3 sequence is 13 residues long. CDR3 nucleotides: TGTGCCAGCAGTAACTTCCGGGACTCCGGGCAGTACTTC. As protein: CASSNFRDSGQYF.

On this clone: At the DNA level, this CDR3 is encoded by other sequences in the same sample as well. The V and J genes are TRBV7-2 and TRBJ1-2; a possible D gene is TRBD1 (6 bases). The CDR3 runs to 13 residues. Trimming removed 1 base at V and 8 bases at J, with 11 bases between. Germline V lookup: CDR1 SGHTA, CDR2 FQGNSA. The DNA of the CDR3 is TGTGCCAGCAGCTTAGGGCAGGGGTACGGCTACACCTTC. It yields the protein CASSLGQGYGYTF.

This chain connects TRBV19 to TRBJ2-3, with D possibly matching TRBD2 (5 bases). Germline lookup yields CDR1 LNHDA and CDR2 SQIVND (reference sequence). The CDR3 contains 15 residues. Trimming removed 3 bases at V and 4 bases at J, with 14 bases between. CDR3 nucleotides: TGTGCCAGTAGTATTGGAGGTCACGGAGCAGATACGCAGTATTTT. It encodes CASSIGGHGADTQYF.

This clone was seen a few times. V gene TRBV12-3 or TRBV12-4 combines with J gene TRBJ2-7; D is perhaps TRBD2 (5 bases). The V gene lost 6 bases and the J gene lost 5 bases, with 11 bases spanning the gap. CDR3 length: 12 residues. CDR3 nucleotides: TGTGCCAGCAGGTCCACTAGGGACGAGCAGTACTTC. This translates into CASRSTRDEQYF.

The chain uses TRBV2 and TRBJ1-5; no clear D gene. CDR3 length: 13 amino acids. The V gene's germline CDR1 is SNHLY and CDR2 FYNNEI. The V end lost 6 bases, the J end lost 3 bases, and 9 bases lay between the germline ends. The CDR3 DNA follows: TGTGCCAGCAGCTCGAGGGTCAATCAGCCCCAGCATTTT. Protein sequence: CASSSRVNQPQHF.

The table lists this clone with a count of one. This chain joins TRBV10-1 and TRBJ1-2, with TRBD1 matching over 11 bases. V lost 2 bases and J lost 3; bases outside the gene matches: 14. CDR1 WNHNN and CDR2 SYGVQD come from the germline V gene (reference sequence). CDR3 length equals 19 residues. The DNA of the CDR3 is TGCGCCAGCAGTGAGACTGAGGGGGACAGGGGGGGATGGGACTATGGCTACACCTTC. Amino acids: CASSETEGDRGGWDYGYTF.

The V and J genes are TRBV28 and TRBJ2-7; no definite D call. Germline loops: CDR1 MDHEN, CDR2 SYDVKM. The V and J ends lost 4 bases and 1 base respectively, with 17 bases between them. This CDR3 is 16 amino acids long. The CDR3: CASSSQATAPSYEQYF. CDR3 nucleotide sequence: TGTGCCAGCAGTTCGCAGGCCACTGCCCCATCCTACGAGCAGTACTTC.

This clone was seen more than once but under ten times. The CDR3 loop reads CASRYQGAGTDTQYF. CDR3 DNA sequence: TGTGCCAGCAGATACCAGGGGGCAGGCACAGATACGCAGTATTTT. The J gene is TRBJ2-3, the V gene TRBV7-9, with 8 bases aligning to TRBD1. V was pared by 6 bases and J by 1 base, with 6 bases of the junction left unmatched. The V gene's germline CDR1 is SEHNR and CDR2 FQNEAQ (reference sequence). CDR3 size: 15 residues.

The chain carries TRBV5-6 and TRBJ1-2; D is undetermined. CDR3 length: 11 amino acids. Germline CDR1 and CDR2: SGHDT and YYEEEE. Trimming left V 4 bases short and J 8 bases short, with 9 bases between. The CDR3 DNA follows: TGTGCCAGCAGCCTAGGTGGCGGCTACACCTTC. This gives the protein CASSLGGGYTF.

V is TRBV4-2 and J is TRBJ2-4, with a tentative D call TRBD2 (6 bases). Germline CDR1 is LGHNA and CDR2 is YNFKEQ. With 6 bases removed from V and 6 bases from J, the gap between germline ends came to 9 bases. The CDR3 contains 12 residues. As DNA, the CDR3 is TGTGCCAGCAGTTCCGGGGGAAACATTCAGTACTTC. Protein: CASSSGGNIQYF.

A few counts support this clone. The V call is TRBV4-2, the J call TRBJ1-2; TRBD1 agrees at 8 bases. This CDR3 comprises 20 residues. Germline lookup yields CDR1 LGHNA and CDR2 YNFKEQ. The V gene end was trimmed by 1 base and the J gene end by 1 base; junction bases not matched to a gene: 17. This CDR3 is CASSQGRGDRGKEDNYGYTF. In DNA, the CDR3 is TGTGCCAGCAGCCAAGGAAGGGGAGACAGGGGAAAGGAGGATAACTATGGCTACACCTTC.

The chain has TRBV9 and TRBJ2-1, with 9 bases matching TRBD2. CDR3 length equals 15 residues. CDR1 is SGDLS and CDR2 is YYNGEE in the germline V gene. The junction had 9 bases not matched to a gene; V was cut back by 4 bases and J by 7 bases. CDR3 sequence reads: CASSLLGGGVNEQFF. CDR3 coding DNA: TGTGCCAGCAGCCTCCTTGGCGGGGGGGTAAATGAGCAGTTCTTC.

The chain joins TRBV13 to TRBJ2-7, with 8 bases identical to TRBD1. Germline V gene data show CDR1 as PRHDT and CDR2 as FYEKMQ (reference sequence). CDR3 length: 15 residues. Trimming removed 6 bases from V and 6 bases from J; junction bases left unmatched: 13. CDR3 nucleotide sequence: TGTGCCAGCAGTACGAACGGACAGGGTCCCCCCGAGCAGTACTTC. Residues: CASSTNGQGPPEQYF.

V gene TRBV30 combines with J gene TRBJ1-3; 7 nucleotides align to TRBD1. This CDR3 has 13 amino acids. V was clipped by 2 bases and J by 4 bases; unmatched bases: 2. The germline V gene has CDR1 GTSNPN and CDR2 SVGIG (reference sequence). CDR3: CAWSRQGGNTIYF. The CDR3 bases are TGTGCCTGGAGTAGACAGGGAGGAAACACCATATATTTT.